A single sample is the source of the 32 T cell receptor beta chains below, sequenced in a study of cytomegalovirus exposure and HLA in healthy donors. TCRdb's table, derived via immunoSEQ multiplex PCR, lists solely in-frame clones and lacks some. The sample carries about 240,000 clones, 70% to 90% recorded once. The sample was PBMCs. These receptors were collected from a woman aged 30 to 39 in good health and CMV-seropositive.

This sequence joins TRBV19 and TRBJ2-7; 8 nucleotides line up with TRBD1. The CDR3 totals 14 residues. The trim removed 5 bases at V and 1 base at J, leaving 4 bases unmatched. The germline gives CDR1 LNHDA, CDR2 SQIVND (reference sequence). The CDR3 spells CASSAGQGSYEQYF. CDR3 sequence (DNA): TGTGCCAGTAGTGCAGGACAGGGATCCTACGAGCAGTACTTC.

This chain connects TRBV7-9 to TRBJ2-7, with TRBD1 matching over 7 bases. CDR3 size: 13 residues. Germline CDR1 is SEHNR and CDR2 is FQNEAQ (reference sequence). The V gene end was trimmed by 5 bases and the J gene end by 13 bases; junction bases not matched to a gene: 14. The CDR3 DNA follows: TGTGCCAGCAGCCCATCGGGACAGCCCGCCGGTTACTTC. This codes for CASSPSGQPAGYF.

The V gene is TRBV5-1, the J gene TRBJ2-7, with 11 bases fitting TRBD1. Germline V gene sequence: CDR1 SGHRS, CDR2 YFSETQ. The trim removed 3 bases at V and 2 bases at J, leaving 4 bases unmatched. CDR3 length equals 15 residues. CDR3 sequence: CASSSGTGGTYEQYF. The CDR3 bases are TGCGCCAGCAGCTCGGGGACAGGGGGGACCTACGAGCAGTACTTC. Looking up the rest from reference TRBV5-1 and TRBJ2-7 gives the full variable domain: KAGVTQTPRYLIKTRGQQVTLSCSPISGHRSVSWYQQTPGQGLQFLFEYFSETQRNKGNFPGRFSGRQFSNSRSEMNVSTLELGDSALYLCASSSGTGGTYEQYFGPGTRLTVT.

CDR3 sequence (DNA): TGTGCCAGCAGTGATGGTCAGGCGCTCTCTGGAAACACCATATATTTT. Its translation is CASSDGQALSGNTIYF. The chain carries TRBV6-1 and TRBJ1-3, with D uncertain. CDR3 length: 16 residues. V was trimmed by 3 bases and J by 0 bases, leaving 12 bases between them. In germline, CDR1 is MNHNS, CDR2 SASEGT.

The gene calls are TRBV6-1 and TRBJ2-3; 7 nucleotides agree with TRBD2. The CDR3 is 15 residues long. V shed 4 bases, J shed 9 bases, and the junction held 13 bases outside the gene matches. Germline V gene lookup returns CDR1 MNHNS and CDR2 SASEGT. CDR3 coding DNA: TGTGCCAGCAGTGGATTCCGGGACTACCAACCCACGCAGTATTTT. Translation gives CASSGFRDYQPTQYF.

CDR3 DNA sequence: TGTGCCAGCAGGACGACCGCGATGGCTAGTAACAATGAGCAGTTCTTC. Encoded protein: CASRTTAMASNNEQFF. V is TRBV6-4 and J is TRBJ2-1; D not certain. Deletions cut 6 bases from V and 5 bases from J, with 20 bases between. This CDR3 comprises 16 residues. CDR1 MRHNA and CDR2 SNTAGT come from the germline V gene.

The chain links TRBV5-1 to TRBJ1-1; D is possibly TRBD1 (5 bases). Trimming left V 3 bases short and J 4 bases short, with 19 bases between. The CDR3 extends over 16 amino acids. Germline lookup yields CDR1 SGHRS and CDR2 YFSETQ. The CDR3 is CASSSRAGGGSTEAFF. The CDR3 DNA is TGCGCCAGCAGCTCCAGGGCCGGAGGCGGGAGCACTGAAGCTTTCTTT.

In its sample, this clone was seen a few times. The chain carries TRBV19 and TRBJ1-2; weak D call: TRBD1 (6 bases). CDR1 and CDR2 from the germline V gene are LNHDA and SQIVND (reference sequence). The CDR3 covers 15 residues. Trimming took 1 base from V and 8 from J, leaving 17 bases between them. CDR3 nucleotide sequence: TGTGCCAGTAGTATAGCTACCCGGGGGGCCGGGGGCTACACCTTC. It encodes CASSIATRGAGGYTF.

The chain carries TRBV30 and TRBJ2-1; 9 bases are shared with TRBD2. Looked up from germline, CDR1 is GTSNPN and CDR2 is SVGIG (reference sequence). V shed 3 bases, J shed 5 bases, and the junction held 14 bases outside the gene matches. The CDR3 has 17 amino acids. Written as DNA, the CDR3 is TGTGCCTGGAGCCGAACAAGACTAGCGGAGTCCGACAATGAGCAGTTCTTC. This translates into CAWSRTRLAESDNEQFF.

This clone was seen a handful of times. This chain connects TRBV19 to TRBJ1-1, with no clear D. From germline, CDR1 is LNHDA and CDR2 SQIVND (reference sequence). The V gene lost 7 bases and the J gene lost 4 bases, with 13 bases spanning the gap. CDR3 length equals 13 residues. The CDR3 DNA sequence: TGTGCCAGTACTCGTTCGGCGGGCACTGAAGCTTTCTTT. Translation: CASTRSAGTEAFF.

This sequence joins TRBV6-1 and TRBJ2-7, with 8 bases fitting TRBD2. The J segment lost 3 bases and the V segment lost 5 bases, leaving 9 bases of the junction unmatched. CDR3 length: 15 residues. Looked up from germline, CDR1 is MNHNS and CDR2 is SASEGT. For the CDR3, the DNA is TGTGCCAGCAGTATCCTCCGGGGGGGAGGCTACGAGCAGTACTTC. Amino acid sequence: CASSILRGGGYEQYF.

The chain has TRBV28 and TRBJ1-5; 7 bases line up with TRBD1. V lost 6 bases to trimming and J lost 4 bases; unmatched junction nucleotides: 12. The CDR3 sequence is 16 residues long. Germline CDR1 reads MDHEN; CDR2 reads SYDVKM. The CDR3 loop reads CASSNFPGTENQPQHF. The CDR3 DNA is TGTGCCAGCAGCAACTTTCCCGGGACAGAAAATCAGCCCCAGCATTTT. The full variable domain, with the rest looked up from reference TRBV28 and TRBJ1-5, is DVKVTQSSRYLVKRTGEKVFLECVQDMDHENMFWYRQDPGLGLRLIYFSYDVKMKEKGDIPEGYSVSREKKERFSLILESASTNQTSMYLCASSNFPGTENQPQHFGDGTRLSIL.

J is TRBJ1-1 and V is TRBV18; D ambiguous. CDR1 is KGHSH, CDR2 LQKENI, per germline. This CDR3 comprises 14 residues. The germline V and J ends were trimmed by 3 bases and 4 bases, with 12 bases remaining between them. CDR3 DNA: TGTGCCAGCTCACCTGGGGTCGGGAGCACTGAAGCTTTCTTT. Its translation is CASSPGVGSTEAFF. The full variable domain, completed using reference TRBV18 and TRBJ1-1, is NAGVMQNPRHLVRRRGQEARLRCSPMKGHSHVYWYRQLPEEGLKFMVYLQKENIIDESGMPKERFSAEFPKEGPSILRIQQVVRGDSAAYFCASSPGVGSTEAFFGQGTRLTVV.

The chain uses TRBV27 and TRBJ1-2, with unresolved D. This CDR3 region has 15 residues. Deletions cut 5 bases from V and 4 bases from J, with 17 bases between. The germline V gene has CDR1 MNHEY and CDR2 SMNVEV (reference sequence). The CDR3 loop reads CASSLTPRGTYGYTF. The CDR3 region has the DNA TGTGCCAGCAGTCTCACCCCCCGGGGAACCTATGGCTACACCTTC.

The chain uses TRBV7-8 and TRBJ1-1, with D maybe TRBD1 (5 bases). This CDR3 is 16 amino acids long. Germline assignment: CDR1 SGHVS and CDR2 FQNEAQ. Trimming left V 1 base short and J 0 bases short, with 12 bases between. This CDR3 reads CASSLGRRQLNTEAFF. The CDR3 DNA follows: TGTGCCAGCAGCTTAGGGAGAAGACAGTTGAACACTGAAGCTTTCTTT.

This clone was detected many times. The chain carries TRBV5-1 and TRBJ2-7; D possibly corresponds to TRBD2 (5 bases). Trimming removed 0 bases from V and 0 bases from J, with 10 bases in between. CDR1 is SGHRS, CDR2 YFSETQ, per germline. The CDR3 extends over 15 amino acids. CDR3 sequence reads: CASSLVGSYSYEQYF. The CDR3 DNA follows: TGCGCCAGCAGCTTGGTGGGGAGTTACTCCTACGAGCAGTACTTC.

This chain links TRBV7-9 with TRBJ2-7; 7 bases are shared with TRBD2. Germline trimming cut 5 bases from V and 3 bases from J; bases unmatched to any gene: 13. The CDR3 runs 16 residues. Germline CDR1 is SEHNR and CDR2 is FQNEAQ (reference sequence). The CDR3 reads CASSRPSGTMNYEQYF. CDR3 nucleotide sequence: TGTGCCAGCAGCCGCCCGAGCGGGACGATGAACTACGAGCAGTACTTC.

The CDR3, as DNA: TGCGCCAGCAGCTTGGGCCTAGGACAGCCCCAGCATTTT. Amino acids: CASSLGLGQPQHF. V gene TRBV5-1 combines with J gene TRBJ1-5; D gene unclear. CDR1 and CDR2 (germline): SGHRS, YFSETQ. The V end lost 0 bases, the J end lost 7 bases, and 8 bases lay between the germline ends. The CDR3 runs 13 residues.

V and J are TRBV6-9 and TRBJ2-1; TRBD2 might be the D (5 bases). Germline CDR1 is MNHGY and CDR2 is SVAAGI. This CDR3 has 20 residues. The germline V and J ends were trimmed by 2 bases and 4 bases, with 27 bases remaining between them. CDR3 DNA sequence: TGTGCCAGCAGTTATCCAAAAAAAACCAAACGGGATAATCGTTACAATGAGCAGTTCTTC. Residues: CASSYPKKTKRDNRYNEQFF.

Only a few counts were recorded for this clone. The chain has TRBV5-5 and TRBJ2-5; the match to TRBD1 covers 8 bases. J was trimmed by 7 bases and V by 0 bases; bases with no gene match: 2. CDR3 size: 13 residues. Germline V gene data show CDR1 as SGHKS and CDR2 as YYEKEE (reference sequence). The CDR3 nucleotides read TGTGCCAGCAGCTTGGCAGGGGGCCGGACCCAGTACTTC. Protein product: CASSLAGGRTQYF.

The chain joins TRBV27 to TRBJ2-1; 11 nucleotides line up with TRBD1. The V and J ends lost 6 bases and 5 bases, in that order; junction bases with no gene match: 12. Germline V gene sequence: CDR1 MNHEY, CDR2 SMNVEV (reference sequence). The CDR3 is made up of 17 amino acids. The CDR3, as DNA: TGTGCCAGCAGCTTCTTATCCGGACAGGGGGCGAACAATGAGCAGTTCTTC. It translates to CASSFLSGQGANNEQFF.

Turning to this clone: Other DNA sequences in this sample translate to the same CDR3. This rearrangement joins TRBV11-3 to TRBJ2-5; D not resolved. The CDR3 is 13 amino acids. Deletions cut 5 bases from V and 4 bases from J, with 11 bases between. Germline V gene lookup returns CDR1 SGHNT and CDR2 YENEEA. CDR3 DNA: TGTGCCAGCAGCCTGTCCCGAGGAGAGACCCAGTACTTC. The encoded protein is CASSLSRGETQYF.

CDR3 region: CASSLVRQGYEQYF. The CDR3 DNA reads TGTGCCAGCAGCTTAGTACGGCAGGGGTACGAGCAGTACTTC. This sequence joins TRBV7-9 and TRBJ2-7; D possibly corresponds to TRBD1 (6 bases). Trimming pared 1 base from V and 4 bases from J, leaving 11 bases between. CDR1 and CDR2 from the germline V gene are SEHNR and FQNEAQ (reference sequence). The CDR3 runs 14 residues. The variable domain in full, with the rest retrieved from reference TRBV7-9 and TRBJ2-7, is DTGVSQNPRHKITKRGQNVTFRCDPISEHNRLYWYRQTLGQGPEFLTYFQNEAQLEKSRLLSDRFSAERPKGSFSTLEIQRTEQGDSAMYLCASSLVRQGYEQYFGPGTRLTVT.

The V call is TRBV29-1, the J call TRBJ2-7, with TRBD2 as a possible D gene (7 bases). The CDR3 is 17 amino acids. CDR1 and CDR2 from the germline V gene are SQVTM and ANQGSEA. Trimming left V 3 bases short and J 0 bases short, with 21 bases between. Here the CDR3 DNA reads TGCAGCGTTGAGGGGGGGGGCCTGACTACGCACTCCTACGAGCAGTACTTC. Protein sequence: CSVEGGGLTTHSYEQYF.

The chain has TRBV5-1 and TRBJ2-3, with D possibly matching TRBD2 (5 bases). Between the trimmed V and J ends, which lost 7 bases and 4 bases, there was a span of 16 bases. This CDR3 spans 14 amino acids. The germline V gene has CDR1 SGHRS and CDR2 YFSETQ. This CDR3 is CASSVGLAADTQYF. The CDR3 DNA reads as TGCGCCAGCTCAGTCGGTCTAGCTGCAGATACGCAGTATTTT.

This rearrangement joins TRBV7-3 to TRBJ2-1; TRBD2 matches 12 bases. Germline V gives CDR1 SGHTA, CDR2 FQGTGA. With V trimmed by 0 bases and J by 7 bases, 7 bases remained unmatched. The CDR3 consists of 17 residues. In DNA form, the CDR3 reads TGTGCCAGCAGCTTAACCGTACCTAGCGGGAGGGAGAATGAGCAGTTCTTC. This gives the protein CASSLTVPSGRENEQFF. Drawing the rest from reference TRBV7-3 and TRBJ2-1, the complete variable domain is GAGVSQTPSNKVTEKGKYVELRCDPISGHTALYWYRQSLGQGPEFLIYFQGTGAADDSGLPNDRFFAVRPEGSVSTLKIQRTERGDSAVYLCASSLTVPSGRENEQFFGPGTRLTVL.

The chain employs TRBV19 and TRBJ2-3, with 8 nucleotides matching TRBD2. The CDR3 is 14 amino acids. Trimming cost V 5 bases and J 3 bases; bases outside gene matches: 4. Germline CDR1 is LNHDA and CDR2 is SQIVND (reference sequence). CDR3 sequence: CASSWAGGTDTQYF. The CDR3 DNA follows: TGTGCCAGTAGTTGGGCGGGAGGAACAGATACGCAGTATTTT.

The chain uses TRBV6-6 and TRBJ1-1; 10 nucleotides line up with TRBD1. There are 13 residues in the CDR3. The V gene's germline CDR1 is MNHNY and CDR2 SVGAGI (reference sequence). With V trimmed by 2 bases and J by 10 bases, 4 bases remained unmatched. The CDR3 nucleotides are TGTGCCAGCAGTTACGAAGACAGGGGGCGAGCTTTCTTT. Translation: CASSYEDRGRAFF.

With respect to this clone: Other DNA sequences within the sample encode an identical CDR3. The chain uses TRBV18 and TRBJ1-5; 7 nucleotides agree with TRBD1. V dropped 3 bases and J dropped 4; count of bases not matched to a gene: 0. This CDR3 is 13 amino acids long. Germline lookup yields CDR1 KGHSH and CDR2 LQKENI. As DNA, the CDR3 is TGTGCCAGCTCACCGGGACAGAATCAGCCCCAGCATTTT. Protein: CASSPGQNQPQHF.

V is TRBV28 and J is TRBJ1-5; no definite D call. Germline V gene sequence: CDR1 MDHEN, CDR2 SYDVKM. V shed 2 bases and J shed 2 bases, with 7 bases lying between them. The CDR3 runs 14 residues. The CDR3 loop reads CASSLTGRNQPQHF. The DNA of the CDR3 is TGTGCCAGCAGTTTAACCGGTCGCAATCAGCCCCAGCATTTT.

V gene TRBV28 combines with J gene TRBJ1-5; D is possibly TRBD1 (5 bases). Germline V CDR1 and CDR2: MDHEN, SYDVKM. V was pared by 2 bases and J by 3 bases, with 11 bases between. The CDR3 is 15 residues long. In DNA, the CDR3 is TGTGCCAGCAGTTTAAGGGCAGGGTCCAATCAGCCCCAGCATTTT. The encoded protein is CASSLRAGSNQPQHF.

The rearrangement links TRBV27 to TRBJ2-7, with 12 bases matching TRBD2. CDR1 and CDR2 (germline): MNHEY, SMNVEV (reference sequence). This CDR3 region has 16 residues. V shed 2 bases and J 2 bases; nucleotides not matched to a gene: 4. The DNA for the CDR3 is TGTGCCAGCAGTTTAGGACTAGCGGGACCACCCTACGAGCAGTACTTC. Protein product: CASSLGLAGPPYEQYF.